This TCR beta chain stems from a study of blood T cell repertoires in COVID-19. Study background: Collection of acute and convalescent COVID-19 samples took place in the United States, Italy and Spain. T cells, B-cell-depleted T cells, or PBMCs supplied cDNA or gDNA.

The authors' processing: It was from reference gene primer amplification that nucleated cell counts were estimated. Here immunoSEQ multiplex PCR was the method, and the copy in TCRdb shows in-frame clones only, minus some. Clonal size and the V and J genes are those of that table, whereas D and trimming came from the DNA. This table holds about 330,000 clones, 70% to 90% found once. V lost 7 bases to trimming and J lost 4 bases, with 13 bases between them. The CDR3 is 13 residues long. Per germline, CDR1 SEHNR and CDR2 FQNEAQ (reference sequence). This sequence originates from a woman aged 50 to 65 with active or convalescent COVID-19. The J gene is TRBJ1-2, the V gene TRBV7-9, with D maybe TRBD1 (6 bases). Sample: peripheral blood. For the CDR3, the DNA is TGTGCCAGCACCCCCCAGGGGTCCTATGGCTACACCTTC. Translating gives CASTPQGSYGYTF.